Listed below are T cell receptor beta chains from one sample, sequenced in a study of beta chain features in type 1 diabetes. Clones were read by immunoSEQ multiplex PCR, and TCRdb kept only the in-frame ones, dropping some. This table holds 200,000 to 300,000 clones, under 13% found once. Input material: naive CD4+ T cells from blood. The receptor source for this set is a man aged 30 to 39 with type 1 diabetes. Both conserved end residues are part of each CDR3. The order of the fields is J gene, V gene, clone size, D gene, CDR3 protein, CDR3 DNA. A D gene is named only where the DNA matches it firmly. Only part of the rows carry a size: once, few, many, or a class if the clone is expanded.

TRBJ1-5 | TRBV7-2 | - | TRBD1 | CASRQTGTSNQPQHF | TGTGCCAGCAGACAGACAGGGACTAGCAATCAGCCCCAGCATTTT
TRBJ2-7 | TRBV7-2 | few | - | CASSSLGAANEQYF | TGTGCCAGCAGCTCTCTGGGGGCGGCCAACGAGCAGTACTTC
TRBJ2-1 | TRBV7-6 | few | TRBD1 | CASSLVDRGGWFF | TGTGCCAGCAGCTTAGTCGACAGGGGCGGTTGGTTCTTC
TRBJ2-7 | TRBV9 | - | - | CASSVQGVGEQYF | TGTGCCAGCAGCGTACAAGGGGTGGGCGAGCAGTACTTC
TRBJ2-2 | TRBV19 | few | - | CASSNQGNTGELFF | TGTGCCAGTAGCAATCAGGGTAACACCGGGGAGCTGTTTTTT
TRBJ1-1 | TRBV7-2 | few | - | CASSRQRNTEAFF | TGTGCCAGCAGCCGCCAGCGAAACACTGAAGCTTTCTTT
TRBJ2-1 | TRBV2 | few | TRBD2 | CASSDASGGDEQFF | TGTGCCAGCAGTGACGCTAGCGGGGGAGATGAGCAGTTCTTC
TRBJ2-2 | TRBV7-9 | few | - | CASSSGPTGELFF | TGTGCCAGTAGCAGCGGGCCCACCGGGGAGCTGTTTTTT
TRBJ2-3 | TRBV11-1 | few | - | CASSFSDTQYF | TGTGCCAGCAGCTTCTCAGATACGCAGTATTTT
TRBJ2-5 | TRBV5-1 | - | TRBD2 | CASSSTGGGGSGETQYF | TGCGCCAGCAGCTCCACGGGAGGCGGGGGGAGTGGAGAGACCCAGTACTTC
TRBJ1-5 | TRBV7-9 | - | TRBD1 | CASSLEQGRGGNDQPQHF | TGTGCCAGCAGCTTAGAACAGGGGCGAGGAGGGAACGATCAGCCCCAGCATTTT
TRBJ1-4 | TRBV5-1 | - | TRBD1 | CASSLGDRGRSLFF | TGCGCCAGCAGCTTGGGGGACAGGGGGCGGTCGCTGTTTTTT
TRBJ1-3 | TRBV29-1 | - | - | CSGQVFSGNTIYF | TGCAGCGGACAGGTTTTCTCTGGAAACACCATATATTTT
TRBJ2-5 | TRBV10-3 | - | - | CAISEPSAVQETQYF | TGTGCCATCAGTGAGCCCAGTGCGGTCCAAGAGACCCAGTACTTC
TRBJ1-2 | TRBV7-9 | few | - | CASSLQGYGYTF | TGTGCCAGCAGCTTACAGGGGTATGGCTACACCTTC
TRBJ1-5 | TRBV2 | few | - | CASSEGGRRQPQHF | TGTGCCAGCAGCGAGGGGGGGAGGAGGCAGCCCCAGCATTTT
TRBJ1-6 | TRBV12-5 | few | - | CASGLDRGANSPLHF | TGTGCTAGTGGTTTGGATAGGGGTGCTAATTCACCCCTCCACTTT
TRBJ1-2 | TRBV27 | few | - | CASSLSRGGLYGYTF | TGTGCCAGCAGTTTGTCCAGGGGCGGGTTGTATGGCTACACCTTC
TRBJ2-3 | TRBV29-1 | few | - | CSTQRATSTDTQYF | TGCAGCACCCAGCGGGCGACAAGCACAGATACGCAGTATTTT
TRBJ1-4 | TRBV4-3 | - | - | CASSQVLRGGTNEKLFF | TGCGCCAGCAGCCAAGTGTTGCGAGGGGGTACTAATGAAAAACTGTTTTTT
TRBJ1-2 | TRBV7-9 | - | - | CASSFPLRGYTF | TGTGCCAGCAGCTTCCCATTACGGGGCTACACCTTC
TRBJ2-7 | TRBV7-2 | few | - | CASSLAVSSYEQYF | TGTGCCAGCAGCCTAGCCGTTAGCTCCTACGAGCAGTACTTC
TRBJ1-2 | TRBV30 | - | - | CAWLGSGYTF | TGTGCCTGGCTGGGCTCTGGCTACACCTTC